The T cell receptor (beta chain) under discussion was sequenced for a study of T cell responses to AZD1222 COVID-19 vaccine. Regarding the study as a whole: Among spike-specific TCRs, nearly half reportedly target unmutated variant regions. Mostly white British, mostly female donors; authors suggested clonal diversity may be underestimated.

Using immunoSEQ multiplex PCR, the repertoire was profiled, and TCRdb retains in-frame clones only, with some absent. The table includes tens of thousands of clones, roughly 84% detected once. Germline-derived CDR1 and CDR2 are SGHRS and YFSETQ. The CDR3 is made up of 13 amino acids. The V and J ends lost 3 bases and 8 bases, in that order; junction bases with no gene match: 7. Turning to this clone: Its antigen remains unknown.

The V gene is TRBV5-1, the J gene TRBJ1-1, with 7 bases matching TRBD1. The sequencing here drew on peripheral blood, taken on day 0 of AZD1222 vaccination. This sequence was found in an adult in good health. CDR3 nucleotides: TGCGCCAGCAGCTCGAGGACAGGAAGCGAAGCTTTCTTT. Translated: CASSSRTGSEAFF. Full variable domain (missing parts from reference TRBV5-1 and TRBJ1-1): KAGVTQTPRYLIKTRGQQVTLSCSPISGHRSVSWYQQTPGQGLQFLFEYFSETQRNKGNFPGRFSGRQFSNSRSEMNVSTLELGDSALYLCASSSRTGSEAFFGQGTRLTVV.